This is a list of T cell receptor beta chains from one sample in a study of cytomegalovirus exposure and HLA in healthy donors. TCRdb's copy holds only in-frame clones and misses some; the assay was immunoSEQ multiplex PCR. Counted here are nearly 200,000 clones, around 79% occurring once; the ten biggest clones make up approximately 0.39%. Sample: PBMCs. All receptors derive from a male donor in good health and CMV-seropositive. The CDR3 runs from the conserved cysteine through the conserved F or W. D genes are given only for firm matches. Size values are once, few and many counts, or a class for expanded clones, and some rows have none.

v_gene	d_gene	j_gene	abundance	CDR3aa	CDR3nt
TRBV7-2	TRBD1	TRBJ1-2	few	CASSWRTGGLRGYTF	TGTGCCAGCAGCTGGCGGACAGGGGGCTTACGAGGCTACACCTTC
TRBV7-8	-	TRBJ2-5	-	CASSLDREETQYF	TGTGCCAGCAGCTTAGACAGGGAAGAGACCCAGTACTTC
TRBV5-5	-	TRBJ2-1	-	CASSSNHGSPSYNEQFF	TGTGCCAGCAGTTCGAACCACGGGAGCCCCTCCTACAATGAGCAGTTCTTC
TRBV9	-	TRBJ1-2	-	CASSRGGADGYTF	TGTGCCAGCAGCCGTGGGGGGGCGGATGGCTACACCTTC
TRBV4-2	TRBD2	TRBJ2-3	-	CASSQEGRGSTDTQYF	TGTGCCAGCAGCCAAGAAGGGAGGGGTAGCACAGATACGCAGTATTTT
TRBV6-5	-	TRBJ2-7	few	CASGFPYEQYF	TGTGCCAGCGGCTTTCCCTACGAGCAGTACTTC
TRBV7-2	-	TRBJ1-2	-	CASSLGPGEGGYTF	TGTGCCAGCAGCTTAGGACCAGGGGAGGGCGGCTACACCTTC
TRBV27	TRBD2	TRBJ2-7	-	CASSFASGGTYEQYF	TGTGCCAGCAGTTTTGCTAGCGGGGGAACCTACGAGCAGTACTTC
TRBV7-9	TRBD2	TRBJ2-3	-	CASSSERSGDTDTQYF	TGTGCCAGCAGCTCAGAGAGAAGCGGGGACACAGATACGCAGTATTTT
TRBV9	TRBD2	TRBJ2-2	-	CASRPRGDDSSTGELFF	TGTGCCAGCAGACCCCGGGGGGATGATAGCAGCACCGGGGAGCTGTTTTTT
TRBV4-1	TRBD2	TRBJ2-1	-	CASSQDGAGSSYNEQFF	TGCGCCAGCAGCCAAGATGGAGCGGGGAGCTCCTACAATGAGCAGTTCTTC
TRBV18	-	TRBJ1-1	once	CASSPLSGDTEAFF	TGTGCCAGCTCACCACTTTCGGGGGACACTGAAGCTTTCTTT
TRBV7-3	-	TRBJ2-4	-	CASSLRGGAQNIQYF	TGTGCCAGCAGCTTAAGAGGAGGGGCACAAAACATTCAGTACTTC
TRBV10-3	-	TRBJ1-2	-	CAISEGGLGYTF	TGTGCCATCAGTGAAGGAGGCTTGGGCTACACCTTC
TRBV4-2	-	TRBJ2-1	-	CASSQEVRPGLLSHNEQFF	TGTGCCAGCAGCCAAGAAGTACGTCCGGGACTCCTAAGCCACAATGAGCAGTTCTTC
TRBV18	-	TRBJ2-3	-	CASSLTTGSGQADTQYF	TGTGCCAGCTCACTGACCACAGGGAGCGGTCAGGCAGATACGCAGTATTTT
TRBV29-1	-	TRBJ1-2	once	CSVGWSEVDGYTF	TGCAGCGTTGGCTGGAGCGAGGTAGATGGCTACACCTTC
TRBV5-1	-	TRBJ1-1	-	CASSLVRAGTEAFF	TGCGCCAGCAGCTTGGTAAGGGCGGGCACTGAAGCTTTCTTT
TRBV28	TRBD2	TRBJ2-7	few	CASSQSTGTKSYEQYF	TGTGCCAGCAGCCAATCAACCGGGACTAAGTCGTACGAGCAGTACTTC
TRBV4-2	-	TRBJ2-2	-	CASRYGSGPYDTGELFF	TGTGCCAGCAGGTACGGGTCAGGGCCATACGACACCGGGGAGCTGTTTTTT
TRBV10-2	TRBD1	TRBJ2-7	-	CASSETTGVGEQYF	TGCGCCAGCAGTGAGACCACAGGGGTAGGGGAGCAGTACTTC
TRBV5-1	-	TRBJ2-7	-	CASSLDPTGTYEQYF	TGCGCCAGCAGCTTGGACCCGACGGGGACCTACGAGCAGTACTTC
TRBV25-1	TRBD1	TRBJ1-6	-	CASSDTGGGSGSPLHF	TGTGCCAGCAGTGATACAGGGGGCGGCTCCGGTTCACCCCTCCACTTT
TRBV19	-	TRBJ1-2	-	CASNRNGQSSYGYTF	TGTGCCAGTAACCGAAACGGACAGTCCTCCTATGGCTACACCTTC
TRBV7-2	TRBD1	TRBJ2-7	-	CASSRDRDYEQYF	TGTGCCAGCAGCCGGGACAGGGACTACGAGCAGTACTTC
TRBV2	-	TRBJ2-1	-	CASSDSNSYNEQFF	TGTGCCAGCAGTGATAGCAACTCCTACAATGAGCAGTTCTTC
TRBV30	-	TRBJ2-7	-	CAWSVGGSSYEQYF	TGTGCCTGGAGTGTCGGGGGTAGCTCCTACGAGCAGTACTTC
TRBV5-4	TRBD2	TRBJ2-7	once	CASSFLADPSYEQYF	TGTGCCAGCAGCTTTCTAGCGGATCCCTCCTACGAGCAGTACTTC
TRBV10-1	-	TRBJ1-2	-	CASSGAPKSGELNYGYTF	TGCGCCAGCAGTGGGGCGCCGAAGTCAGGGGAACTTAACTATGGCTACACCTTC
TRBV30	-	TRBJ2-6	once	CAWSPRGFAGANVLTF	TGTGCCTGGAGCCCTCGGGGGTTCGCTGGGGCCAACGTCCTGACTTTC
TRBV4-2	-	TRBJ1-4	-	CASSQDPFATNEKLFF	TGTGCCAGCAGCCAAGATCCGTTTGCAACTAATGAAAAACTGTTTTTT
TRBV7-9	-	TRBJ1-5	-	CASSRGHPNQPQHF	TGTGCCAGCAGCCGCGGACATCCCAATCAGCCCCAGCATTTT
TRBV15	TRBD2	TRBJ2-3	-	CATSVGTSGTDTQYF	TGTGCCACCAGCGTAGGGACTAGCGGAACAGATACGCAGTATTTT
TRBV18	TRBD2	TRBJ2-1	-	CASSPLLAGYNEQFF	TGTGCCAGCTCACCACTGCTAGCGGGATACAATGAGCAGTTCTTC
TRBV6-6	-	TRBJ1-1	-	CASTKDTRETEAFF	TGTGCCAGCACCAAGGACACCCGAGAGACTGAAGCTTTCTTT
TRBV18	TRBD2	TRBJ2-3	-	CASSPGLAGGKLEDTQYF	TGTGCCAGCTCACCGGGACTAGCGGGAGGGAAGTTGGAAGATACGCAGTATTTT
TRBV7-9	TRBD1	TRBJ1-5	-	CASSYTGGGNQPQHF	TGTGCCAGCAGTTACACAGGGGGCGGCAATCAGCCCCAGCATTTT
TRBV7-9	-	TRBJ1-1	once	CASSSSRTDTEAFF	TGTGCCAGCAGCTCGTCACGGACAGACACTGAAGCTTTCTTT
TRBV5-1	-	TRBJ2-2	-	CASSYSPEAENTGELFF	TGCGCCAGCAGCTATTCCCCTGAAGCGGAGAACACCGGGGAGCTGTTTTTT
TRBV6-5	TRBD2	TRBJ2-7	-	CASTDGRWGEQYF	TGTGCCAGCACCGACGGGAGGTGGGGCGAGCAGTACTTC
TRBV5-1	-	TRBJ2-2	-	CASSLDQANTGELFF	TGCGCCAGCAGCTTGGACCAGGCTAACACCGGGGAGCTGTTTTTT
TRBV7-2	-	TRBJ2-7	-	CASRYKGGPYEQYF	TGTGCCAGCAGATACAAGGGAGGTCCCTACGAGCAGTACTTC
TRBV29-1	TRBD2	TRBJ2-3	-	CSVVGLAGGPIVADTQYF	TGCAGCGTTGTGGGACTAGCGGGAGGGCCGATAGTAGCAGATACGCAGTATTTT
TRBV5-6	-	TRBJ2-7	-	CASSLGPGLPLEQYF	TGTGCCAGCAGCTTGGGTCCGGGACTGCCCCTCGAGCAGTACTTC
TRBV7-6	-	TRBJ2-1	-	CASSLVASTPIYNEQFF	TGTGCCAGCAGCTTAGTCGCTAGCACCCCAATTTACAATGAGCAGTTCTTC
TRBV19	-	TRBJ2-2	-	CASSSSSSAGELFF	TGTGCCAGTAGTTCCTCCTCCTCCGCCGGGGAGCTGTTTTTT
TRBV4-2	TRBD2	TRBJ2-1	-	CASSQPILAGENNEQFF	TGTGCCAGCAGCCAACCCATACTAGCGGGGGAGAACAATGAGCAGTTCTTC
TRBV27	TRBD1	TRBJ2-1	-	CASSLRGQGGFF	TGTGCCAGCAGTTTAAGAGGACAGGGGGGATTCTTC
TRBV7-3	-	TRBJ2-2	-	CASSLSSGSGELFF	TGTGCCAGCAGCTTATCTTCGGGTTCCGGGGAGCTGTTTTTT
TRBV27	-	TRBJ1-1	-	CASSLSWGVNTEAFF	TGTGCCAGCAGTTTATCGTGGGGCGTGAACACTGAAGCTTTCTTT